Listed below are T cell receptor beta chains from one sample, sequenced in a study of T cell therapy after organ transplantation. Which antigens these TCRs recognize remains unknown. Profiled with immunoSEQ multiplex PCR; TCRdb holds only in-frame clones, not every one. The sample shows almost 20,000 clones, 81% of them seen only once. The sample was CD8+ T cells from blood, taken after autologous CMV-specific T cell therapy. These receptors originate from a human patient who had received a solid organ transplant and had CMV disease. Certain T cells may be donor cells from the graft. Both conserved end residues are part of each CDR3.

v_call: TRBV28; j_call: TRBJ2-2; cdr3_aa: CASSFPLAENTGELFF
v_call: TRBV7-6; j_call: TRBJ1-1; cdr3_aa: CASSLGRSGTEAFF
v_call: TRBV10-1; j_call: TRBJ1-6; cdr3_aa: CASSGPGQGNSPLHF
v_call: TRBV7-9; j_call: TRBJ1-1; cdr3_aa: CASSPRGGDLAEAFF
v_call: TRBV7-7; j_call: TRBJ2-5; cdr3_aa: CASSPVDREVETQYF
v_call: TRBV15; j_call: TRBJ2-7; cdr3_aa: CATSLAENHYEQYF
v_call: TRBV5-4; j_call: TRBJ1-2; cdr3_aa: CASSFPGPYGYTF
v_call: TRBV7-8; j_call: TRBJ1-1; cdr3_aa: CASSLPWGNTEAFF
v_call: TRBV5-8; j_call: TRBJ2-7; cdr3_aa: CASSWGGEQYF
v_call: TRBV7-9; j_call: TRBJ1-1; cdr3_aa: CASSLVEGPSTEAFF
v_call: TRBV27; j_call: TRBJ1-1; cdr3_aa: CASSSPNRADTEAFF
v_call: TRBV5-5; j_call: TRBJ2-7; cdr3_aa: CASSQDLQPWYEQYF
v_call: TRBV4-2; j_call: TRBJ2-2; cdr3_aa: CASSQDWVERYTGELFF
v_call: TRBV11-2; j_call: TRBJ1-1; cdr3_aa: CASSPGGVGVPNTEAFF
v_call: TRBV18; j_call: TRBJ1-1; cdr3_aa: CASSPNRVSLVNTEAFF
v_call: TRBV6-5; j_call: TRBJ2-7; cdr3_aa: CASSYSWRSYEQYF
v_call: TRBV11-2; j_call: TRBJ2-5; cdr3_aa: CASSLVGGMETQYF
v_call: TRBV5-1; j_call: TRBJ2-1; cdr3_aa: CASGTARNEQFF
v_call: TRBV27; j_call: TRBJ2-3; cdr3_aa: CASSPFAGTDTQYF
v_call: TRBV7-9; j_call: TRBJ2-3; cdr3_aa: CASSFTSGRAADTQYF
v_call: TRBV6-5; j_call: TRBJ2-5; cdr3_aa: CASSYGTGAGETQYF
v_call: TRBV9; j_call: TRBJ1-1; cdr3_aa: CASSPGNTEAFF
v_call: TRBV27; j_call: TRBJ1-3; cdr3_aa: CASRGTPGDTIYF
v_call: TRBV5-6; j_call: TRBJ1-2; cdr3_aa: CASSPSMSYGYTF
v_call: TRBV2; j_call: TRBJ2-7; cdr3_aa: CASTVGQASYEQYF
v_call: TRBV4-3; j_call: TRBJ2-7; cdr3_aa: CASSQGGTGGNEQYF
v_call: TRBV6-1; j_call: TRBJ2-7; cdr3_aa: CASSVSGLAGGLEQYF
v_call: TRBV7-9; j_call: TRBJ2-1; cdr3_aa: CASSPTEASYNEQFF
v_call: TRBV5-4; j_call: TRBJ1-2; cdr3_aa: CASSSFEGTHYGYTF
v_call: TRBV2; j_call: TRBJ2-2; cdr3_aa: CASSPDRLNTGELFF
v_call: TRBV5-6; j_call: TRBJ1-1; cdr3_aa: CASSLGNPVNTEAFF
v_call: TRBV6-6; j_call: TRBJ2-2; cdr3_aa: CATLTNTGELFF
v_call: TRBV13; j_call: TRBJ2-2; cdr3_aa: CASSSGTWPELFF
v_call: TRBV5-4; j_call: TRBJ2-7; cdr3_aa: CASSYNGVPSEQYF
v_call: TRBV27; j_call: TRBJ2-2; cdr3_aa: CASSLRTSGYTGELFF
v_call: TRBV25-1; j_call: TRBJ2-1; cdr3_aa: CASSLAGYYNEQFF
v_call: TRBV6-5; j_call: TRBJ1-1; cdr3_aa: CASSGGITEAFF
v_call: TRBV12-1; j_call: TRBJ2-7; cdr3_aa: CASILGTRGAYEQYF
v_call: TRBV10-3; j_call: TRBJ2-7; cdr3_aa: CAISEDRSSYEQYF
v_call: TRBV7-6; j_call: TRBJ1-6; cdr3_aa: CASRGDADNSPLHF
v_call: TRBV5-1; j_call: TRBJ2-7; cdr3_aa: CASSLNTGTGYEQYF
v_call: TRBV6-1; j_call: TRBJ1-6; cdr3_aa: CASSEGQGAASPLHF
v_call: TRBV5-1; j_call: TRBJ2-5; cdr3_aa: CASSLLSGREETQYF
v_call: TRBV6-1; j_call: TRBJ2-7; cdr3_aa: CASSAGTGVGEQYF
v_call: TRBV29-1; j_call: TRBJ2-7; cdr3_aa: CSAETSGGYEQYF
v_call: TRBV4-1; j_call: TRBJ1-6; cdr3_aa: CASSQDSSGGPFASPLHF
v_call: TRBV5-6; j_call: TRBJ1-2; cdr3_aa: CASSLARQGAYGYTF
v_call: TRBV7-9; j_call: TRBJ2-5; cdr3_aa: CASSLVRDRGRETQYF
v_call: TRBV13; j_call: TRBJ2-3; cdr3_aa: CASSTPGQDADTQYF
v_call: TRBV7-9; j_call: TRBJ1-1; cdr3_aa: CASSLGGFGFLGAEAFF
v_call: TRBV4-2; j_call: TRBJ2-7; cdr3_aa: CASSPGTSHSYEQYF
v_call: TRBV10-2; j_call: TRBJ2-7; cdr3_aa: CASSVPGQDYEQYF